Below are 16 T cell receptor beta chains sequenced from a single sample in a study of immune evolution from preneoplasia to lung adenocarcinoma. Method: immunoSEQ multiplex PCR; TCRdb's copy keeps in-frame clones and lacks some. The sample lists roughly 6,100 clones; around four fifths were seen once. What was sequenced was FFPE minimally invasive lung adenocarcinoma tissue. The source is a person aged 50-75 years with lung adenocarcinoma.

The rearrangement joins TRBV2 to TRBJ2-1; 9 bases are a match to TRBD2. The CDR3 extends over 19 amino acids. Germline V gives CDR1 SNHLY, CDR2 FYNNEI. J gave up 0 bases and V 8 bases, and 17 bases lay outside the gene matches. The CDR3 sequence is CASRSGLAGISSSYNEQFF. The CDR3, as DNA: TGTGCCAGCCGGTCAGGGCTAGCGGGAATCTCGAGCTCCTACAATGAGCAGTTCTTC.

The chain employs TRBV7-3 and TRBJ2-1, with TRBD2 identical over 9 bases. The germline V gene has CDR1 SGHTA and CDR2 FQGTGA. The V segment lost 0 bases and the J segment 7 bases; nucleotides outside the gene matches: 7. The CDR3 is made up of 16 amino acids. The CDR3 loop reads CASSLTASGTKNEQFF. The CDR3 nucleotides read TGTGCCAGCAGCTTAACGGCTAGCGGGACTAAAAATGAGCAGTTCTTC.

This chain joins TRBV29-1 and TRBJ1-1, with TRBD1 matching 7 bases. The germline gives CDR1 SQVTM, CDR2 ANQGSEA. J lost 0 bases, V lost 6 bases, and 16 bases had no gene match. There are 17 residues in the CDR3. The CDR3 protein is CSVTIRGSAPMNTEAFF. The DNA for the CDR3 is TGCAGCGTAACAATCAGGGGGTCAGCCCCAATGAACACTGAAGCTTTCTTT.

The sample holds one count of this clone. The chain couples TRBV7-9 to TRBJ2-3, with D maybe TRBD2 (8 bases). Germline CDR1 is SEHNR and CDR2 is FQNEAQ (reference sequence). This CDR3 comprises 14 residues. Trimming removed 7 bases from V and 6 bases from J, with 17 bases in between. CDR3 nucleotide sequence: TGTGCCAGCAAACGGGAGGGGGCAGCCGATACGCAGTATTTT. Translation gives CASKREGAADTQYF. Full variable domain (remainder filled in from reference TRBV7-9 and TRBJ2-3): DTGVSQNPRHKITKRGQNVTFRCDPISEHNRLYWYRQTLGQGPEFLTYFQNEAQLEKSRLLSDRFSAERPKGSFSTLEIQRTEQGDSAMYLCASKREGAADTQYFGPGTRLTVL.

The chain couples TRBV27 to TRBJ1-5; TRBD1 might be the D (6 bases). Trimming left V 7 bases short and J 6 bases short, with 16 bases between. The CDR3 sequence is 14 residues long. The germline V gene has CDR1 MNHEY and CDR2 SMNVEV (reference sequence). In DNA, the CDR3 is TGTGCCAGCAAGTTGGGCAGGGGTGGTCAGCCCCAGCATTTT. Translating it yields CASKLGRGGQPQHF.

V is TRBV7-2 and J is TRBJ1-4; TRBD1 matches at 7 bases. J gave up 3 bases and V 5 bases, and 3 bases lay outside the gene matches. The germline gives CDR1 SGHTA, CDR2 FQGNSA. The CDR3 sequence is 14 residues long. The CDR3 bases are TGTGCCAGCAGCAAGGGGGCGGCTAATGAAAAACTGTTTTTT. Amino acid sequence: CASSKGAANEKLFF.

This rearrangement joins TRBV2 to TRBJ2-5; unclear D gene. Trimming left V 6 bases short and J 4 bases short, with 6 bases between. Per germline, CDR1 SNHLY and CDR2 FYNNEI. The length of the CDR3 is 11 residues. CDR3 loop: CASSKVETQYF. The CDR3, as DNA: TGTGCCAGCAGCAAAGTAGAGACCCAGTACTTC.

This chain links TRBV7-9 with TRBJ2-4; 7 bases map to TRBD1. Germline lookup yields CDR1 SEHNR and CDR2 FQNEAQ (reference sequence). The CDR3 has 18 residues. The junction had 11 bases not matched to a gene; V was cut back by 3 bases and J by 0 bases. CDR3 in DNA: TGTGCCAGCAGCTTTTACCCTACAGGGGAACTAGCCAAAAACATTCAGTACTTC. Its protein product is CASSFYPTGELAKNIQYF.

Comments on this clone: This sample also contains other DNA sequences that code for the same CDR3. This chain uses TRBV5-1 with TRBJ1-2; no firm D call. V gave up 2 bases and J gave up 3 bases, with 14 bases separating them. CDR1 is SGHRS and CDR2 is YFSETQ in the germline V gene. CDR3 length equals 15 residues. CDR3 in amino acids: CASSLRTGSDYGYTF. CDR3 nucleotides: TGCGCCAGCAGCTTAAGGACCGGGAGTGACTATGGCTACACCTTC.

This clone was detected once. The V gene is TRBV30, the J gene TRBJ1-5; no clear D gene. Per germline, CDR1 GTSNPN and CDR2 SVGIG (reference sequence). V gave up 3 bases and J gave up 9 bases, with 12 bases separating them. CDR3 length: 12 residues. CDR3 region: CAWRERVMPQHF. The DNA for the CDR3 is TGTGCCTGGAGAGAAAGGGTAATGCCCCAGCATTTT.

CDR3 DNA sequence: TGCGCCAGCAGCTTGGTGCTGAGCGGGGGTCCCCCAGATACGCAGTATTTT. Encoded protein: CASSLVLSGGPPDTQYF. The chain employs TRBV5-1 and TRBJ2-3, with 8 bases fitting TRBD2. The V segment lost 0 bases and the J segment 4 bases; nucleotides outside the gene matches: 10. CDR3 size: 17 residues. The V gene's germline CDR1 is SGHRS and CDR2 YFSETQ.

The rearrangement links TRBV7-8 to TRBJ1-6; D gene unclear. This CDR3 has 15 residues. Germline values: CDR1 SGHVS, CDR2 FQNEAQ. V was cut by 5 bases and J by 6 bases, with 14 bases left in between. The CDR3 protein is CASSPAVGVNSPLHF. CDR3 sequence (DNA): TGTGCCAGCAGCCCTGCGGTGGGAGTTAATTCACCCCTCCACTTT. Full variable domain (remainder filled in from reference TRBV7-8 and TRBJ1-6): GAGVSQSPRYKVAKRGQDVALRCDPISGHVSLFWYQQALGQGPEFLTYFQNEAQLDKSGLPSDRFFAERPEGSVSTLKIQRTQQEDSAVYLCASSPAVGVNSPLHFGNGTRLTVT.

The count of this clone is one. This chain joins TRBV7-8 and TRBJ2-7; no reliable D call. CDR3 size: 13 residues. Germline loops: CDR1 SGHVS, CDR2 FQNEAQ. V lost 5 bases to trimming and J lost 3 bases, with 11 bases between them. DNA for the CDR3: TGTGCCAGCAGCCGAGTGGGGAACTACGAGCAGTACTTC. The encoded protein is CASSRVGNYEQYF.

Regarding this clone: Other nucleotide sequences from this sample produce the same CDR3. The V and J genes are TRBV6-5 and TRBJ1-1; D gene uncertain. The germline V and J ends were trimmed by 6 bases and 0 bases, with 8 bases remaining between them. Germline values: CDR1 MNHEY, CDR2 SVGAGI. The CDR3 totals 13 residues. The CDR3 nucleotides are TGTGCCAGCAGACGCGGAGTGAACACTGAAGCTTTCTTT. This encodes CASRRGVNTEAFF.

The chain carries TRBV18 and TRBJ2-1; no definite D call. The V end was cut by 6 bases, the J end by 3 bases, with 18 bases between. The CDR3 length is 16 residues. Germline-derived CDR1 and CDR2 are KGHSH and LQKENI. The CDR3 region has the DNA TGTGCCAGCTCCCCGACCTTAGACGGCCTCTACAATGAGCAGTTCTTC. It encodes CASSPTLDGLYNEQFF.

The chain employs TRBV5-1 and TRBJ2-6; perhaps TRBD1 as D (6 bases). The germline CDR1 and CDR2 sequences are SGHRS and YFSETQ. The ends were cut back, 4 bases at V and 0 bases at J, with 11 bases in the middle. The CDR3 is 16 amino acids. CDR3 region: CASSNRALSGANVLTF. CDR3 DNA: TGCGCCAGCAGCAACAGGGCACTCTCTGGGGCCAACGTCCTGACTTTC.